This T cell receptor (beta chain) was identified in a study of T cell clusters in autoimmune cytopenias. Germline assignment: CDR1 MNHEY and CDR2 SVGAGI. The CDR3 has 13 amino acids. TRB was amplified by touch-down multiplex PCR, primer pools A and B combined. Reprocessing the multiplex PCR reads, TCRdb reports a single entry for every CDR3 protein and omits DNA. This sample's table reports 3,500 to 4,500 distinct CDR3 sequences. Each sample's input was about 270 ng genomic DNA, 30,000 to 45,000 genome equivalents. This sample also belongs to another study, concerning T cell repertoires in aging, cancer and after chemotherapy. This second study notes: Untreated cancer patients had significantly lower blood TCR diversity than age-matched healthy donors. In cancer patients, declining TCR diversity with age involved lost richness and lost evenness. Across the chemotherapy interval, each cancer cohort showed higher median generation probability, suggesting thymic rebound.

The clonotype originates from a human donor with an autoimmune cytopenia or autoimmune hepatitis (not recorded which). This chain uses TRBV6-5 with TRBJ1-3. The sequenced material came from peripheral blood. The CDR3 sequence is CASSYLGGNTIYF.